Shown below are 25 T cell receptor beta chains from a single sample sequenced in a study of blood T cell repertoires in COVID-19 (dated by TCRdb to about 2020). Library preparation used the immunoSEQ multiplex PCR assay. TCRdb limited this immuneACCESS table to in-frame rearrangements with V and J called. A share of clones is missing; checked studies link under half to unresolved V genes, and the rest is unexplained. The sample has approximately 320,000 clones on record, roughly 85% of them singletons. In total, the top ten clones hold roughly 7% of the sample. Sequencing was done on a sample of peripheral blood. The receptor source for this set is a human donor in a cohort sampled during active COVID-19.

This clone has just one count. The rearrangement joins TRBV13 to TRBJ2-7; the D gene is possibly TRBD2 (5 bases). CDR3 length: 16 amino acids. Trimming shortened V by 4 bases and J by 4 bases, and 20 bases separated the two germline ends. Per the germline V gene, CDR1 is PRHDT and CDR2 is FYEKMQ (reference sequence). CDR3 bases: TGTGCCAGCAGCTCGCTTTGGACTTCCAAAACGTACGAGCAGTACTTC. It codes for CASSSLWTSKTYEQYF.

The V and J genes are TRBV19 and TRBJ1-1; D remains unclear. Trimming cost V 0 bases and J 3 bases, with 8 bases left between them. This CDR3 region has 14 residues. Germline CDR1 and CDR2: LNHDA and SQIVND (reference sequence). The CDR3: CASSIDSTYTEAFF. The CDR3 DNA is TGTGCCAGTAGTATAGATAGCACTTACACTGAAGCTTTCTTT. Full variable domain (missing parts from reference TRBV19 and TRBJ1-1): DGGITQSPKYLFRKEGQNVTLSCEQNLNHDAMYWYRQDPGQGLRLIYYSQIVNDFQKGDIAEGYSVSREKKESFPLTVTSAQKNPTAFYLCASSIDSTYTEAFFGQGTRLTVV.

This sequence joins TRBV5-4 and TRBJ2-3; D may be TRBD2 (7 bases). The length of the CDR3 is 15 residues. V was shortened by 5 bases and J by 5 bases, with 18 bases between the two germline ends. Germline V lookup: CDR1 SGHNT, CDR2 YYREEE (reference sequence). The CDR3 here is CASRGGGAFEDTQYF. The CDR3 bases are TGTGCCAGCAGGGGTGGGGGGGCGTTTGAAGATACGCAGTATTTT.

V is TRBV19 and J is TRBJ2-3; 8 bases are a match to TRBD1. Germline V gene data show CDR1 as LNHDA and CDR2 as SQIVND (reference sequence). V shed 7 bases, J shed 4 bases, and the junction held 4 bases outside the gene matches. The CDR3 spans 13 residues. CDR3 nucleotides: TGTGCCAGTAAACCAGGGGGCCCAGATACGCAGTATTTT. This translates into CASKPGGPDTQYF.

Comment on this clone: The junction differs from germline at one of its ends, possibly a read error. The genes are TRBV7-3 and TRBJ1-1; maybe TRBD1 (5 bases). The CDR3 contains 13 residues. Germline V gene data show CDR1 as SGHTA and CDR2 as FQGTGA. The CDR3 nucleotides are TGTGCCAGCAGCGTAACGGGGGGAGCTGAAGCTTTCTTT. It is translated as CASSVTGGAEAFF.

The rearrangement joins TRBV10-3 to TRBJ1-1; D gene unclear. The germline V gene has CDR1 ENHRY and CDR2 SYGVKD. This CDR3 contains 13 residues. V gave up 3 bases and J gave up 4 bases, with 9 bases separating them. CDR3 residues: CAISDGVGTEAFF. CDR3 nucleotide sequence: TGTGCCATCAGTGACGGAGTGGGCACTGAAGCTTTCTTT.

The rearrangement joins TRBV9 to TRBJ2-2; D not certain. This CDR3 has 14 amino acids. The ends were cut back, 2 bases at V and 6 bases at J, with 11 bases in the middle. In germline, CDR1 is SGDLS, CDR2 YYNGEE. The CDR3 loop is CASSVTNIPGELFF. The CDR3 nucleotides are TGTGCCAGCAGCGTGACAAACATCCCCGGGGAGCTGTTTTTT.

The chain links TRBV3-1 (or the pseudogene TRBV3-2) to TRBJ1-1; a possible D gene is TRBD1 (5 bases). The CDR3 consists of 11 residues. Trimming cost V 6 bases and J 8 bases, with 10 bases left between them. CDR1 is LGHDT, CDR2 YNNKEL, per germline (reference sequence). Here the CDR3 reads CASRQEFEAFF. The DNA of the CDR3 is TGTGCCAGCAGACAGGAATTCGAAGCTTTCTTT.

V usage is TRBV2 and J usage is TRBJ1-1, with 9 bases fitting TRBD1. The V gene's germline CDR1 is SNHLY and CDR2 FYNNEI. V lost 6 bases, J lost 5 bases, and 4 bases stayed unmatched. The CDR3 contains 13 residues. This chain's CDR3 is CASRRQGGTEAFF. DNA for the CDR3: TGTGCCAGCAGAAGACAGGGGGGAACTGAAGCTTTCTTT. The full variable domain, its missing parts supplied by reference TRBV2 and TRBJ1-1, is EPEVTQTPSHQVTQMGQEVILRCVPISNHLYFYWYRQILGQKVEFLVSFYNNEISEKSEIFDDQFSVERPDGSNFTLKIRSTKLEDSAMYFCASRRQGGTEAFFGQGTRLTVV.

Here the CDR3 reads CAWSRHRFNYGYTF. The CDR3 bases are TGTGCCTGGAGCAGGCACCGATTTAACTATGGCTACACCTTC. This chain joins TRBV30 and TRBJ1-2; D gene unclear. Trimming shortened V by 3 bases and J by 1 base, and 12 bases separated the two germline ends. Germline CDR1 GTSNPN, CDR2 SVGIG (reference sequence). This CDR3 is built from 14 residues.

The V and J genes are TRBV15 and TRBJ1-2, with TRBD1 identical over 8 bases. The CDR3 totals 15 residues. V dropped 0 bases and J dropped 2; count of bases not matched to a gene: 2. The V gene's germline CDR1 is LNHNV and CDR2 YYDKDF (reference sequence). The CDR3 loop reads CATSRDQGANYGYTF. The CDR3, as DNA: TGTGCCACCAGCAGAGACCAGGGGGCAAACTATGGCTACACCTTC.

This sequence joins TRBV15 and TRBJ2-2; D is unclear. CDR3 length equals 12 residues. The germline V and J ends were trimmed by 1 base and 7 bases, with 4 bases remaining between them. Germline-derived CDR1 and CDR2 are LNHNV and YYDKDF (reference sequence). The CDR3 coding sequence is TGTGCCACCAGCAGAGTACACGGGGAGCTGTTTTTT. Translating it yields CATSRVHGELFF.

The gene calls are TRBV30 and TRBJ2-2; D gene ambiguous. V lost 5 bases, J lost 5 bases, and 21 bases lay in between. Germline V gene sequence: CDR1 GTSNPN, CDR2 SVGIG (reference sequence). The CDR3 totals 16 residues. CDR3: CAWRPGWVEPTGELFF. DNA of the CDR3: TGTGCCTGGCGTCCGGGTTGGGTCGAGCCTACCGGGGAGCTGTTTTTT. The variable domain in full, completed from reference TRBV30 and TRBJ2-2, reads SQTIHQWPATLVQPVGSPLSLECTVEGTSNPNLYWYRQAAGRGLQLLFYSVGIGQISSEVPQNLSASRPQDRQFILSSKKLLLSDSGFYLCAWRPGWVEPTGELFFGEGSRLTVL.

The chain combines TRBV2 with TRBJ1-5, with 7 nucleotides matching TRBD1. This CDR3 spans 13 amino acids. Germline values: CDR1 SNHLY, CDR2 FYNNEI. The V segment lost 4 bases and the J segment 5 bases; nucleotides outside the gene matches: 2. DNA for the CDR3: TGTGCCAGCAGTGCCCAGGGGGATCAGCCCCAGCATTTT. It is translated as CASSAQGDQPQHF.

This clone was observed a few times. V gene TRBV2 combines with J gene TRBJ1-2, with 8 bases fitting TRBD1. V trimming: 6 bases; J trimming: 3 bases; junction bases outside the gene matches: 9. CDR1 is SNHLY, CDR2 FYNNEI, per germline. This CDR3 region has 15 residues. The CDR3 is CASRKRTGKDYGYTF. The DNA for the CDR3 is TGTGCCAGCAGGAAAAGGACAGGGAAGGACTATGGCTACACCTTC.

This chain uses TRBV4-1 with TRBJ1-1; tentative D call: TRBD1 (6 bases). Between the trimmed V and J ends, which lost 5 bases and 0 bases, there was a span of 16 bases. This CDR3 contains 16 residues. From germline, CDR1 is MGHRA and CDR2 YSYEKL. CDR3 protein: CASSEKDRPMNTEAFF. The CDR3 DNA reads TGCGCCAGCAGCGAAAAGGACAGACCTATGAACACTGAAGCTTTCTTT.

The V gene is TRBV13, the J gene TRBJ2-1, with TRBD1 matching 7 bases. The CDR3 totals 15 residues. CDR1 is PRHDT and CDR2 is FYEKMQ in the germline V gene (reference sequence). J gave up 6 bases and V 3 bases, and 8 bases lay outside the gene matches. The CDR3 region has the DNA TGTGCCAGCAGCTTCCGCTCGACAGGGATCAATGAGCAGTTCTTC. The encoded protein is CASSFRSTGINEQFF.

For the CDR3, the DNA is TGTGCCAGCAGCTCCGGGGGACAGGGGGATCAGCCCCAGCATTTT. Translation gives CASSSGGQGDQPQHF. The chain uses TRBV5-6 and TRBJ1-5; TRBD1 agrees at 11 bases. Germline lookup yields CDR1 SGHDT and CDR2 YYEEEE. CDR3 length: 15 residues. Unmatched junction bases numbered 4, after V lost 3 bases and J lost 5 bases.

CDR3 protein: CASSQTGVGAFF. As DNA, the CDR3 is TGTGCCAGCAGCCAAACCGGGGTAGGAGCTTTCTTT. V is TRBV7-9 and J is TRBJ1-1; D is undetermined. CDR1 SEHNR and CDR2 FQNEAQ come from the germline V gene (reference sequence). Trimming pared 5 bases from V and 10 bases from J, leaving 14 bases between. The CDR3 runs 12 residues.

This chain uses TRBV12-3 or TRBV12-4 with TRBJ2-3; the D is unclear. Trimming left V 4 bases short and J 4 bases short, with 9 bases between. The CDR3 spans 13 residues. In DNA form, the CDR3 reads TGTGCCAGCAGTTCCCAAATAGCAGATACGCAGTATTTT. This encodes CASSSQIADTQYF.

This chain uses TRBV5-1 with TRBJ1-2; tentative D call: TRBD1 (6 bases). V gave up 2 bases and J gave up 4 bases, with 9 bases separating them. The CDR3 loop spans 13 amino acids. Germline V CDR1 and CDR2: SGHRS, YFSETQ. The CDR3 DNA follows: TGCGCCAGCAGCTTTGACAGGCTCTATGGCTACACCTTC. It encodes CASSFDRLYGYTF.

This clone was seen a few times. This rearrangement joins TRBV6-5 to TRBJ1-2; D is perhaps TRBD1 (5 bases). Germline lookup yields CDR1 MNHEY and CDR2 SVGAGI. The CDR3 extends over 12 amino acids. Trimming removed 6 bases from V and 4 bases from J, with 9 bases in between. The CDR3 DNA reads TGTGCCAGCAGACAGGAGTTCTATGGCTACACCTTC. As protein: CASRQEFYGYTF.

The rearrangement joins TRBV10-2 to TRBJ1-3; a weak D match, TRBD1 (6 bases). From germline, CDR1 is WSHSY and CDR2 SAAADI. This CDR3 has 14 amino acids. V lost 2 bases and J 5 bases, leaving 10 bases between the germline ends. The CDR3 loop is CASSEGTIRNTIYF. For the CDR3, the DNA is TGCGCCAGCAGTGAGGGGACAATCCGAAACACCATATATTTT.

The chain joins TRBV24-1 to TRBJ2-7; TRBD2 is a possible D gene (6 bases). The V gene's germline CDR1 is KGHDR and CDR2 SFDVKD. The CDR3 has 15 residues. Trimming stripped 3 bases from V and 6 bases from J, with 17 bases between. For the CDR3, the DNA is TGTGCCACCAGTGATCCCAACGGGGCGGGATCCGAGCAGTACTTC. Residues: CATSDPNGAGSEQYF.

This chain links TRBV5-1 with TRBJ1-1, with 8 positions matching TRBD1. Germline V gene data show CDR1 as SGHRS and CDR2 as YFSETQ. The CDR3 spans 16 residues. V trimming: 1 base; J trimming: 7 bases; junction bases outside the gene matches: 12. CDR3 sequence (DNA): TGCGCCAGCAGCTTGTGGGAACTCACAGGGGGTTATGAAGCTTTCTTT. This codes for CASSLWELTGGYEAFF.